Shown below are 7 T cell receptor beta chains from a single sample sequenced in a study of beta chain features in type 1 diabetes. Expressed TCRB transcripts were sequenced because the entire RNA isolate underwent reverse transcription. The protocol was immunoSEQ multiplex PCR, while the TCRdb copy is restricted to in-frame clones and leaves out a portion. The top ten clones hold more than 6.5% of a sample with about 320,000 clones, 14% of them seen once. Sequencing input: central memory CD4+ T cells from blood. These receptors came from a man aged 25-45 years in good health.

This clone turned up a few times. The chain combines TRBV9 with TRBJ2-5; D not resolved. This CDR3 spans 13 amino acids. The germline V and J ends were trimmed by 5 bases and 4 bases, with 12 bases remaining between them. The germline CDR1 and CDR2 sequences are SGDLS and YYNGEE. CDR3 amino acids: CASSDVGGETQYF. CDR3 coding DNA: TGTGCCAGCAGTGATGTGGGTGGAGAGACCCAGTACTTC.

This clone was counted between two and nine times. V and J are TRBV29-1 and TRBJ1-1; TRBD1 aligns across 11 bases. V was pared by 4 bases and J by 5 bases, with 3 bases of the junction left unmatched. Per the germline V gene, CDR1 is SQVTM and CDR2 is ANQGSEA. The length of the CDR3 is 13 residues. The CDR3 loop reads CSVGDRGETEAFF. CDR3 nucleotide sequence: TGCAGCGTTGGGGACAGGGGGGAAACTGAAGCTTTCTTT.

This clone was picked up many times. The CDR3: CASARRGVQETQYF. Here the CDR3 DNA reads TGTGCCAGCGCGCGGAGGGGGGTTCAAGAGACCCAGTACTTC. The chain couples TRBV11-2 to TRBJ2-5; D tentatively fits TRBD1 or TRBD2 (6 bases each). Trimming took 8 bases from V and 2 from J, leaving 15 bases between them. The CDR3 has 14 amino acids. CDR1 is SGHAT and CDR2 is FQNNGV in the germline V gene.

This rearrangement joins TRBV7-3 to TRBJ1-3; 7 nucleotides agree with TRBD1. CDR1 and CDR2 from the germline V gene are SGHTA and FQGTGA. The CDR3 has 14 amino acids. Trimming cost V 6 bases and J 2 bases; bases outside gene matches: 4. The CDR3 spells CASSPTGTGNTIYF. Here the CDR3 DNA reads TGTGCCAGCAGTCCGACAGGGACTGGAAACACCATATATTTT.

The chain uses TRBV27 and TRBJ1-2, with 7 nucleotides matching TRBD1. CDR3 length: 17 amino acids. Trimming at V came to 0 bases and at J to 4 bases, leaving 11 bases not matched to a gene. Germline-derived CDR1 and CDR2 are MNHEY and SMNVEV (reference sequence). The CDR3 DNA sequence: TGTGCCAGCAGTTTATCGTCTGGCTGGGGACAGACCTATGGCTACACCTTC. Translating it yields CASSLSSGWGQTYGYTF.

The chain couples TRBV29-1 to TRBJ1-2, with 7 positions matching TRBD1. The CDR3 consists of 14 residues. Germline V gives CDR1 SQVTM, CDR2 ANQGSEA. J gave up 3 bases and V 4 bases, and 8 bases lay outside the gene matches. The CDR3 bases are TGCAGCGTTGTGACAGGGTATCCGGACTATGGCTACACCTTC. It yields the protein CSVVTGYPDYGYTF.

The chain couples TRBV5-1 to TRBJ2-3; D possibly corresponds to TRBD1 (5 bases). Looked up from germline, CDR1 is SGHRS and CDR2 is YFSETQ. V lost 3 bases to trimming and J lost 2 bases, with 10 bases between them. The CDR3 runs to 14 residues. CDR3 residues: CASSWRQFTDTQYF. The DNA of the CDR3 is TGCGCCAGCAGCTGGCGACAGTTCACAGATACGCAGTATTTT.